These 12 T cell receptor beta chains were sequenced from one sample in a study of immune evolution from preneoplasia to lung adenocarcinoma. Only in-frame clones appear in the TCRdb table, and some are missing; sequencing was by immunoSEQ multiplex PCR. Of over 14,000 clones in the sample, approximately 78% are singletons; the top ten hold under 5%. Material: FFPE minimally invasive lung adenocarcinoma tissue. These receptors were taken from an older person with lung adenocarcinoma.

V and J are TRBV4-1 and TRBJ1-4, with a tentative D call TRBD1 (6 bases). Germline lookup yields CDR1 MGHRA and CDR2 YSYEKL. CDR3 length: 15 amino acids. The ends were cut back, 0 bases at V and 7 bases at J, with 12 bases in the middle. Here the CDR3 DNA reads TGCGCCAGCAGCCAAGATACAGGGAATGGTGAAAAACTGTTTTTT. Translating it yields CASSQDTGNGEKLFF.

The chain carries TRBV10-1 and TRBJ1-1, with D possibly being TRBD1 (5 bases). The CDR3 runs to 13 residues. CDR1 and CDR2 from the germline V gene are WNHNN and SYGVQD (reference sequence). The V end lost 2 bases, the J end lost 6 bases, and 10 bases lay between the germline ends. CDR3 amino acids: CASSERQRAEAFF. The DNA of the CDR3 is TGCGCCAGCAGTGAGAGACAGAGGGCTGAAGCTTTCTTT.

V and J are TRBV5-8 and TRBJ2-2; 10 nucleotides align to TRBD2. The germline V gene has CDR1 SGHTS and CDR2 YDEGEE. CDR3 size: 14 residues. V trimming: 4 bases; J trimming: 8 bases; junction bases outside the gene matches: 5. The CDR3 reads CASSHGTSVGELFF. CDR3 in DNA: TGTGCCAGCAGCCACGGGACTAGCGTAGGGGAGCTGTTTTTT.

The chain employs TRBV28 and TRBJ1-4; tentative D call: TRBD1 (6 bases). Trimming took off 6 bases at V and 13 bases at J, with 15 bases between the two ends. This CDR3 spans 12 amino acids. Germline V lookup: CDR1 MDHEN, CDR2 SYDVKM. CDR3 amino acids: CASRHPRTVLFF. DNA of the CDR3: TGTGCCAGCAGACATCCTCGGACAGTACTGTTTTTT.

This clone was seen a handful of times. The chain is built from TRBV6-6 and TRBJ2-7, with 9 bases that match TRBD2. The CDR3 loop spans 14 amino acids. Per germline, CDR1 MNHNY and CDR2 SVGAGI (reference sequence). V shed 5 bases, J shed 3 bases, and the junction held 5 bases outside the gene matches. This CDR3 reads CASSDLLAGYEQYF. The CDR3 coding sequence is TGTGCCAGCAGTGACTTACTAGCGGGCTACGAGCAGTACTTC.

In this sample, this clone turned up once. The CDR3 nucleotides read TGTGCCATTTCCGGGACTAGCGGGGTAGATACGCAGTATTTT. This translates into CAISGTSGVDTQYF. The chain combines TRBV2 with TRBJ2-3, with 13 bases identical to TRBD2. Trimming removed 10 bases from V and 5 bases from J; junction bases left unmatched: 6. CDR1 SNHLY and CDR2 FYNNEI come from the germline V gene. This CDR3 is 14 amino acids long.

CDR3 nucleotides: TGTGCCAGCAGCGTAACACCGGGATTTCCCACCTACGAGCAGTACTTC. Translated: CASSVTPGFPTYEQYF. V gene TRBV5-6 combines with J gene TRBJ2-5; a possible D gene is TRBD2 (5 bases). The J call is in doubt because the DNA end fits TRBJ2-7 better. Germline assignment: CDR1 SGHDT and CDR2 YYEEEE. CDR3 length: 16 residues.

The V gene is TRBV29-1, the J gene TRBJ1-2; the match to TRBD1 covers 8 bases. Germline CDR1 reads SQVTM; CDR2 reads ANQGSEA. This CDR3 spans 14 amino acids. V lost 1 base to trimming and J lost 0 bases; unmatched junction nucleotides: 1. DNA of the CDR3: TGCAGCGTTGAAGGGACAGGGACTAACTATGGCTACACCTTC. It specifies CSVEGTGTNYGYTF. Full variable domain (missing parts from reference TRBV29-1 and TRBJ1-2): SAVISQKPSRDICQRGTSLTIQCQVDSQVTMMFWYRQQPGQSLTLIATANQGSEATYESGFVIDKFPISRPNLTFSTLTVSNMSPEDSSIYLCSVEGTGTNYGYTFGSGTRLTVV.

The chain employs TRBV6-5 and TRBJ1-6; 10 bases map to TRBD1. The CDR3 totals 14 residues. With 7 bases clipped from V and 5 bases from J, the junction kept 2 bases outside the gene matches. CDR1 MNHEY and CDR2 SVGAGI come from the germline V gene. The CDR3 DNA reads TGTGCCAGCACAGGGACAGGGGATAATTCACCCCTCCACTTT. Residues: CASTGTGDNSPLHF.

This clone was counted only a few times. The chain uses TRBV28 and TRBJ2-7, with D hard to call. This CDR3 spans 12 amino acids. Germline V lookup: CDR1 MDHEN, CDR2 SYDVKM. Trimming took 3 bases from V and 2 from J, leaving 5 bases between them. The CDR3 is CASSLSTYEQYF. CDR3 sequence (DNA): TGTGCCAGCAGTTTGTCGACCTACGAGCAGTACTTC.

The chain recombines TRBV5-4 with TRBJ1-1; 9 bases map to TRBD1. The length of the CDR3 is 17 residues. The J segment lost 4 bases and the V segment lost 3 bases, leaving 13 bases of the junction unmatched. The V gene's germline CDR1 is SGHNT and CDR2 YYREEE (reference sequence). CDR3: CASSSPTGGLMSTEAFF. The CDR3, as DNA: TGTGCCAGCAGCTCCCCCACAGGGGGCCTTATGAGCACTGAAGCTTTCTTT.

The V call is TRBV30, the J call TRBJ1-1; D gene unclear. The CDR3 length is 13 residues. Trimming pared 5 bases from V and 1 base from J, leaving 11 bases between. Germline V CDR1 and CDR2: GTSNPN, SVGIG (reference sequence). The CDR3 sequence: CAWGKSGNTEAFF. CDR3 bases: TGTGCCTGGGGGAAGAGCGGGAACACTGAAGCTTTCTTT.